What follows are 24 T cell receptor beta chains derived from one specimen sequenced in a study of cytomegalovirus exposure and HLA in healthy donors. The PCR contained 60 Vbeta and 13 Jbeta primers. Clones were read by immunoSEQ multiplex PCR, and TCRdb kept only the in-frame ones, dropping some. The sample has approximately 210,000 clones, 70% to 80% seen once. The sample was PBMCs. The receptors were sampled from a woman aged 45-59 years in good health and CMV-seronegative.

To note about this clone: This specimen includes other DNA sequences encoding the same CDR3. CDR3 protein: CASSRQGDYGYTF. In nucleotides, the CDR3 is TGTGCCAGCAGTCGACAGGGTGACTATGGCTACACCTTC. The chain links TRBV6-5 to TRBJ1-2; TRBD1 matches 7 bases. Trimming at V came to 5 bases and at J to 3 bases, leaving 3 bases not matched to a gene. The germline gives CDR1 MNHEY, CDR2 SVGAGI. The CDR3 has 13 amino acids.

V is TRBV9 and J is TRBJ2-2; TRBD1 agrees at 7 bases. The V segment lost 0 bases and the J segment 1 base; nucleotides outside the gene matches: 0. Germline CDR1 is SGDLS and CDR2 is YYNGEE. This CDR3 region has 15 residues. DNA for the CDR3: TGTGCCAGCAGCGTAGGGGACAGGAACACCGGGGAGCTGTTTTTT. Amino acids: CASSVGDRNTGELFF.

The chain links TRBV28 to TRBJ2-1, with TRBD2 matching over 9 bases. V gave up 3 bases and J gave up 3 bases; unmatched junction bases: 3. This CDR3 region has 15 residues. CDR1 MDHEN and CDR2 SYDVKM come from the germline V gene. The DNA for the CDR3 is TGTGCCAGCAGTTTTAGCGGGGGCCTCTACAATGAGCAGTTCTTC. Translation: CASSFSGGLYNEQFF.

J is TRBJ2-7 and V is TRBV28; a weak D match, TRBD2 (7 bases). V gave up 0 bases and J gave up 2 bases, with 17 bases separating them. The CDR3 runs 17 residues. Germline-derived CDR1 and CDR2 are MDHEN and SYDVKM. This chain's CDR3 is CASSLWAGVRGPYEQYF. The CDR3 DNA is TGTGCCAGCAGTTTATGGGCGGGAGTTCGGGGGCCCTACGAGCAGTACTTC.

V is TRBV6-6 and J is TRBJ2-1; 11 bases are shared with TRBD2. The CDR3 sequence is 15 residues long. J gave up 10 bases and V 5 bases, and 10 bases lay outside the gene matches. Germline CDR1 reads MNHNY; CDR2 reads SVGAGI (reference sequence). The CDR3 is CASSRTSGGAGEQFF. The CDR3 DNA reads TGTGCCAGCAGTCGTACTAGCGGGGGAGCGGGGGAGCAGTTCTTC.

Only a few counts were recorded for this clone. The chain joins TRBV5-1 to TRBJ1-3; D gene unclear. The V end lost 2 bases, the J end lost 4 bases, and 13 bases lay between the germline ends. Germline V gene lookup returns CDR1 SGHRS and CDR2 YFSETQ. There are 15 residues in the CDR3. The CDR3 loop is CASSFDTTRGNTIYF. DNA for the CDR3: TGCGCCAGCAGCTTTGACACCACTCGGGGAAACACCATATATTTT.

The gene calls are TRBV15 and TRBJ2-2, with D perhaps matching TRBD2 (6 bases). The length of the CDR3 is 14 residues. V was cut by 3 bases and J by 2 bases, with 7 bases left in between. CDR1 and CDR2 from the germline V gene are LNHNV and YYDKDF (reference sequence). The CDR3 nucleotides read TGTGCCACCAGCAGTGGACTAAACACCGGGGAGCTGTTTTTT. Translated, it gives CATSSGLNTGELFF. Complete variable domain (other parts from reference TRBV15 and TRBJ2-2): DAMVIQNPRYQVTQFGKPVTLSCSQTLNHNVMYWYQQKSSQAPKLLFHYYDKDFNNEADTPDNFQSRRPNTSFCFLDIRSPGLGDTAMYLCATSSGLNTGELFFGEGSRLTVL.

The J gene is TRBJ2-1, the V gene TRBV5-1; TRBD2 matches at 8 bases. The CDR3 is 16 residues long. Germline trimming cut 4 bases from V and 4 bases from J; bases unmatched to any gene: 10. The germline CDR1 and CDR2 sequences are SGHRS and YFSETQ. The CDR3 DNA sequence: TGCGCCAGCAGCCGCTCCCCGGGGGGGGAATACAATGAGCAGTTCTTC. This sequence encodes CASSRSPGGEYNEQFF.

This clone was seen only once. The chain couples TRBV28 to TRBJ1-1; 10 bases are shared with TRBD1. CDR1 is MDHEN, CDR2 SYDVKM, per germline. The V gene end was trimmed by 5 bases and the J gene end by 10 bases; junction bases not matched to a gene: 10. The CDR3 extends over 14 amino acids. As DNA, the CDR3 is TGTGCCAGCAGTCATTTCGGGACAGGGGCGGTAGCTTTCTTT. Translated: CASSHFGTGAVAFF.

The chain uses TRBV10-3 and TRBJ1-2, with D possibly being TRBD1 (5 bases). Germline CDR1 is ENHRY and CDR2 is SYGVKD. There are 14 residues in the CDR3. V was pared by 3 bases and J by 3 bases, with 11 bases between. CDR3 loop: CAISEDQGYYGYTF. The CDR3, as DNA: TGTGCCATCAGTGAAGATCAGGGCTACTATGGCTACACCTTC.

The chain combines TRBV9 with TRBJ1-2; 8 nucleotides match TRBD1. This CDR3 has 13 amino acids. Looked up from germline, CDR1 is SGDLS and CDR2 is YYNGEE. Trimming cost V 3 bases and J 5 bases; bases outside gene matches: 3. The CDR3 nucleotides read TGTGCCAGCAGCGAGACAGGGGCTTATGGCTACACCTTC. It yields the protein CASSETGAYGYTF.

J is TRBJ1-1 and V is TRBV2; TRBD1 aligns across 7 bases. Germline CDR1 reads SNHLY; CDR2 reads FYNNEI. J gave up 3 bases and V 7 bases, and 5 bases lay outside the gene matches. CDR3 size: 13 residues. CDR3 sequence (DNA): TGTGCCAGCATACCAGACAGGGACACTGAAGCTTTCTTT. As protein: CASIPDRDTEAFF. Looking up the rest from reference TRBV2 and TRBJ1-1 gives the full variable domain: EPEVTQTPSHQVTQMGQEVILRCVPISNHLYFYWYRQILGQKVEFLVSFYNNEISEKSEIFDDQFSVERPDGSNFTLKIRSTKLEDSAMYFCASIPDRDTEAFFGQGTRLTVV.

The chain joins TRBV18 to TRBJ2-7, with D possibly being TRBD2 (6 bases). This CDR3 has 17 residues. From germline, CDR1 is KGHSH and CDR2 LQKENI. V was shortened by 0 bases and J by 2 bases, with 17 bases between the two germline ends. The CDR3 sequence is CASSPPEGRVLPYEQYF. The CDR3 DNA sequence: TGTGCCAGCTCACCACCGGAGGGACGGGTGCTCCCCTACGAGCAGTACTTC.

The chain uses TRBV28 and TRBJ2-4, with 8 bases aligning to TRBD1. J lost 0 bases, V lost 6 bases, and 7 bases had no gene match. This CDR3 spans 16 amino acids. Germline loops: CDR1 MDHEN, CDR2 SYDVKM. The DNA of the CDR3 is TGTGCCAGCAGCCGGGGGACAGGCCAAGCCAAAAACATTCAGTACTTC. The encoded protein is CASSRGTGQAKNIQYF.

V is TRBV29-1 and J is TRBJ2-7; TRBD1 matches at 10 bases. The V gene's germline CDR1 is SQVTM and CDR2 ANQGSEA. J was trimmed by 3 bases and V by 4 bases; bases with no gene match: 0. The CDR3 runs 12 residues. The CDR3 nucleotides are TGCAGCGTTGGGACAGGGGGCTACGAGCAGTACTTC. Translating it yields CSVGTGGYEQYF.

This clone was seen a single time. This chain links TRBV4-2 with TRBJ1-5; tentatively, D is TRBD1 (6 bases). Germline V gene data show CDR1 as LGHNA and CDR2 as YNFKEQ. V was shortened by 4 bases and J by 0 bases, with 31 bases between the two germline ends. CDR3 length: 22 residues. The CDR3 reads CASSPIGGAPGLLSHSNQPQHF. The CDR3 bases are TGTGCCAGCAGCCCGATCGGGGGGGCCCCGGGACTCCTCTCCCATAGCAATCAGCCCCAGCATTTT.

The chain employs TRBV28 and TRBJ1-5; tentative D call: TRBD1 (5 bases). Germline V gives CDR1 MDHEN, CDR2 SYDVKM. V was trimmed by 5 bases and J by 0 bases, leaving 11 bases between them. The CDR3 runs 15 residues. The CDR3 DNA is TGTGCCAGCAGTCGGGACTTAATTAGCAATCAGCCCCAGCATTTT. It yields the protein CASSRDLISNQPQHF.

V usage is TRBV7-9 and J usage is TRBJ2-7; 7 bases map to TRBD1. Germline trimming cut 5 bases from V and 5 bases from J; bases unmatched to any gene: 12. The germline gives CDR1 SEHNR, CDR2 FQNEAQ (reference sequence). The CDR3 totals 15 residues. This chain's CDR3 is CASSHRQGASDEQYF. The DNA of the CDR3 is TGTGCCAGCAGCCATAGACAGGGTGCGTCCGACGAGCAGTACTTC.

The chain employs TRBV5-1 and TRBJ2-3, with TRBD2 matching 7 bases. V trimming: 3 bases; J trimming: 2 bases; junction bases outside the gene matches: 6. CDR1 and CDR2 (germline): SGHRS, YFSETQ. This CDR3 comprises 15 residues. CDR3 nucleotides: TGCGCCAGCAGCTGGGGGGGACTAAACACAGATACGCAGTATTTT. This gives the protein CASSWGGLNTDTQYF.

The rearrangement joins TRBV10-3 to TRBJ2-5, with TRBD2 matching 8 bases. The CDR3 sequence is 14 residues long. Looked up from germline, CDR1 is ENHRY and CDR2 is SYGVKD. The trim removed 10 bases at V and 4 bases at J, leaving 11 bases unmatched. The CDR3 is CATRSGKGTETQYF. The DNA for the CDR3 is TGTGCCACCCGTAGCGGGAAGGGGACAGAGACCCAGTACTTC.

This sequence joins TRBV5-5 and TRBJ1-3; D not resolved. V dropped 6 bases and J dropped 4 bases, with 17 bases sitting between them. The germline V gene has CDR1 SGHKS and CDR2 YYEKEE (reference sequence). CDR3 length: 15 amino acids. The CDR3 here is CASTRDPREGNTIYF. The DNA of the CDR3 is TGTGCCAGCACCAGAGATCCTCGGGAGGGAAACACCATATATTTT.

The chain recombines TRBV4-3 with TRBJ2-2; possibly TRBD1 for D (6 bases). The V gene's germline CDR1 is LGHNA and CDR2 YSLEER. Trimming left V 1 base short and J 17 bases short, with 17 bases between. The CDR3 consists of 13 residues. For the CDR3, the DNA is TGCGCCAGCAGCCAAGGGGGACCCCGGGACATTTTTTTT. It specifies CASSQGGPRDIFF.

This sequence joins TRBV19 and TRBJ2-3; the D is unclear. The germline V gene has CDR1 LNHDA and CDR2 SQIVND (reference sequence). There are 16 residues in the CDR3. V was cut by 5 bases and J by 0 bases, with 15 bases left in between. CDR3 coding DNA: TGTGCCAGTAGTGTACTGACACCAACTAGCACAGATACGCAGTATTTT. It codes for CASSVLTPTSTDTQYF.

The rearrangement uses TRBV5-1 and TRBJ2-7; 11 bases match TRBD1. The J segment lost 4 bases and the V segment lost 4 bases, leaving 4 bases of the junction unmatched. The CDR3 runs to 14 residues. From germline, CDR1 is SGHRS and CDR2 YFSETQ. CDR3 DNA sequence: TGCGCCAGCAGCGGGACAGGGGGTAGATACGAGCAGTACTTC. It encodes CASSGTGGRYEQYF.